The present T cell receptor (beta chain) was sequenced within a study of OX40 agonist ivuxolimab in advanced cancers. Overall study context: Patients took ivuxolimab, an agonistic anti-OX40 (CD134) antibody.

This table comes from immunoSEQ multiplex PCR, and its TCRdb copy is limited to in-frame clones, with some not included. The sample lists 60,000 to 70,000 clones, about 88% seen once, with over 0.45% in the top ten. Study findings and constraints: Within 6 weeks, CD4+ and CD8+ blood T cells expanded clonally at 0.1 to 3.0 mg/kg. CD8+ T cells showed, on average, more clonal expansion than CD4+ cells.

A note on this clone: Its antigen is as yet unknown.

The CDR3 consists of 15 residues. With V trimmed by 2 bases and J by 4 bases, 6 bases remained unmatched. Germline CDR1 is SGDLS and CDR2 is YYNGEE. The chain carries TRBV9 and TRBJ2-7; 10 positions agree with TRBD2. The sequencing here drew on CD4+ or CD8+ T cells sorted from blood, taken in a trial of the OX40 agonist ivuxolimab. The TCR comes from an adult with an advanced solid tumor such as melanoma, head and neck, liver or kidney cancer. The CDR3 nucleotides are TGTGCCAGCAGCGTTGGGCTAGCGGGAGTTTACGAGCAGTACTTC. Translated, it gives CASSVGLAGVYEQYF. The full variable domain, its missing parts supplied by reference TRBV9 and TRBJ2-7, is DSGVTQTPKHLITATGQRVTLRCSPRSGDLSVYWYQQSLDQGLQFLIQYYNGEERAKGNILERFSAQQFPDLHSELNLSSLELGDSALYFCASSVGLAGVYEQYFGPGTRLTVT.